Each of the 5 T cell receptor beta chains below was sequenced from the same sample in a study of shared clonotypes between healthy human individuals. Assay used: immunoSEQ multiplex PCR; TCRdb lists only in-frame clones, some missing. In the table there are about 1.1 million clones, approximately 80% of which are singletons. The specimen was memory CD4+ T cells from PBMCs. Indicated subset: CD45RA-negative fraction. These receptors all come from a man aged 18 to 30 in good health. Some clones in this sample may be carry-over from other donors' samples.

This clone was observed a handful of times. The chain carries TRBV6-6 and TRBJ2-3, with a possible D match to TRBD2 (6 bases). V was cut by 4 bases and J by 2 bases, with 10 bases left in between. The CDR3 sequence is 14 residues long. The germline gives CDR1 MNHNY, CDR2 SVGAGI (reference sequence). The CDR3 sequence is CASSLSGFTDTQYF. For the CDR3, the DNA is TGTGCCAGCAGTTTGAGCGGGTTCACAGATACGCAGTATTTT.

This clone was seen a handful of times. The same CDR3 can be traced to other DNA sequences in this sample. The rearrangement joins TRBV11-2 to TRBJ2-1, with TRBD2 matching 8 bases. V shed 5 bases, J shed 3 bases, and the junction held 9 bases outside the gene matches. CDR3 size: 16 residues. The V gene's germline CDR1 is SGHAT and CDR2 FQNNGV. The CDR3 nucleotides are TGTGCCAGCAGCCCCCGGCTAGCGGGTCTCTACAATGAGCAGTTCTTC. Translated: CASSPRLAGLYNEQFF. The full variable domain, its missing parts supplied by reference TRBV11-2 and TRBJ2-1, is EAGVAQSPRYKIIEKRQSVAFWCNPISGHATLYWYQQILGQGPKLLIQFQNNGVVDDSQLPKDRFSAERLKGVDSTLKIQPAKLEDSAVYLCASSPRLAGLYNEQFFGPGTRLTVL.

CDR3 in DNA: TGTGCCAGCAGCCCCGGGACAGCAGAGACCCAGTACTTC. Its protein product is CASSPGTAETQYF. This chain connects TRBV28 to TRBJ2-5; the match to TRBD1 covers 7 bases. The CDR3 spans 13 residues. After removal of 6 bases from V and 4 bases from J, the junction contained 5 bases not matched to a gene. The V gene's germline CDR1 is MDHEN and CDR2 SYDVKM.

This clone has a single count. The chain couples TRBV7-9 to TRBJ1-2; perhaps TRBD1 as D (5 bases). CDR1 and CDR2 from the germline V gene are SEHNR and FQNEAQ (reference sequence). This CDR3 has 14 residues. V lost 5 bases and J 3 bases, leaving 13 bases between the germline ends. This chain's CDR3 is CASSQPRDDYGYTF. CDR3 DNA sequence: TGTGCCAGCAGCCAACCCCGGGACGACTATGGCTACACCTTC.

This rearrangement joins TRBV7-6 to TRBJ2-5; perhaps TRBD1 as D (6 bases). V lost 6 bases and J 4 bases, leaving 12 bases between the germline ends. The CDR3 loop spans 13 amino acids. Per the germline V gene, CDR1 is SGHVS and CDR2 is FNYEAQ. CDR3 sequence reads: CASRGTPPETQYF. CDR3 bases: TGTGCCAGCAGGGGGACACCCCCAGAGACCCAGTACTTC. The full variable domain, rest sourced from reference TRBV7-6 and TRBJ2-5, is GAGVSQSPRYKVTKRGQDVALRCDPISGHVSLYWYRQALGQGPEFLTYFNYEAQQDKSGLPNDRFSAERPEGSISTLTIQRTEQRDSAMYRCASRGTPPETQYFGPGTRLLVL.